These T cell receptor beta chains were read from a single sample in a study of lymphopenia after photon versus proton radiotherapy. Here immunoSEQ multiplex PCR was the method, and the copy in TCRdb shows in-frame clones only, minus some. The table has some 30,000 clones, almost 90% seen once. The specimen comprised peripheral blood, sampled from a patient treated with photon-based radiotherapy. Every receptor here comes from a woman in her forties or fifties with pancreatic cancer. CDR3s include the opening cysteine and the closing phenylalanine or tryptophan. D genes are given only for firm matches. A clone size is listed for some rows: how often the clone was seen (once, few, many), or a class if it is expanded.

clone_size,d_call,v_call,j_call,cdr3_aa,cdr3_nt
.,TRBD1,TRBV5-4,TRBJ2-5,CASSSRDRPQETQYF,TGTGCCAGCAGCTCCCGGGACAGGCCCCAAGAGACCCAGTACTTC
.,.,TRBV5-5,TRBJ2-7,CASSLGVRSGYEQYF,TGTGCCAGCAGCTTGGGGGTGCGTTCGGGCTACGAGCAGTACTTC
.,.,TRBV9,TRBJ2-3,CASSVHPKDPVYF,TGTGCCAGCAGCGTACATCCAAAGGACCCCGTGTATTTT
.,.,TRBV6-1,TRBJ1-2,CASSALVGYTF,TGTGCCAGCAGCGCATTGGTGGGCTACACCTTC
.,.,TRBV7-9,TRBJ1-3,CASSLARASGNTIYF,TGTGCCAGCAGCTTAGCCCGAGCCTCTGGAAACACCATATATTTT
once,TRBD1,TRBV27,TRBJ2-7,CASSRGTAYEQYF,TGTGCCAGCAGTCGAGGGACAGCCTACGAGCAGTACTTC
once,TRBD2,TRBV14,TRBJ2-5,CASSQGAGGVETQYF,TGTGCCAGCAGCCAAGGGGCGGGGGGCGTCGAGACCCAGTACTTC
.,.,TRBV7-2,TRBJ2-7,CASSLEARSSYEQYF,TGTGCCAGCAGCTTAGAGGCCCGTAGCTCCTACGAGCAGTACTTC
few,TRBD2,TRBV5-1,TRBJ2-3,CASSLEGATSGKMSTQYF,TGCGCCAGCAGCTTGGAAGGGGCGACTAGCGGGAAAATGTCTACGCAGTATTTT
.,.,TRBV18,TRBJ2-1,CASSPDPGNEQFF,TGTGCCAGCTCCCCGGACCCGGGGAATGAGCAGTTCTTC
.,.,TRBV30,TRBJ1-3,CAWSKGFSGNTIYF,TGTGCCTGGAGTAAGGGATTCTCTGGAAACACCATATATTTT
.,TRBD1,TRBV29-1,TRBJ2-5,CSVGTGEETQYF,TGCAGCGTCGGGACAGGGGAAGAGACCCAGTACTTC
.,.,TRBV28,TRBJ2-7,CASSLGEGTENYEQYF,TGTGCCAGCAGTCTAGGTGAAGGGACGGAAAACTACGAGCAGTACTTC
.,.,TRBV27,TRBJ1-1,CASSLSGFTEAFF,TGTGCCAGCAGTTTATCGGGCTTTACCGAAGCTTTCTTT
.,.,TRBV4-3,TRBJ2-2,CASSQDPRVNTGELFF,TGCGCCAGCAGCCAAGACCCGAGGGTAAACACCGGGGAGCTGTTTTTT
.,.,TRBV30,TRBJ2-4,CAWTNGIGRAKNIQYF,TGTGCCTGGACCAACGGGATAGGTCGTGCCAAAAACATTCAGTACTTC
.,TRBD1,TRBV19,TRBJ1-1,CASRNWTGEAFF,TGTGCCAGTAGGAACTGGACAGGGGAAGCTTTCTTT
.,.,TRBV4-2,TRBJ2-1,CASSQDFGGPPWNEQFF,TGTGCCAGCAGCCAAGATTTTGGGGGACCCCCGTGGAATGAGCAGTTCTTC
.,TRBD1,TRBV7-9,TRBJ1-4,CASSLVGRGNEKLFF,TGTGCCAGCAGCTTAGTTGGCAGGGGGAATGAAAAACTGTTTTTT
.,TRBD2,TRBV29-1,TRBJ2-7,CSVLTSGRAYEQYF,TGCAGCGTTCTGACTAGCGGGAGGGCCTACGAGCAGTACTTC
.,.,TRBV7-8,TRBJ1-1,CASSFQGNTEAFF,TGTGCCAGCAGCTTCCAGGGAAACACTGAAGCTTTCTTT
.,.,TRBV10-3,TRBJ2-5,CAISDPGTPQETQYF,TGTGCCATCAGTGACCCCGGGACACCCCAAGAGACCCAGTACTTC
.,.,TRBV30,TRBJ1-1,CAWSAFLGQNTEAFF,TGTGCCTGGAGCGCCTTTCTAGGCCAGAACACTGAAGCTTTCTTT
.,.,TRBV9,TRBJ2-7,CASSATGAYEQYF,TGTGCCAGCAGTGCTACCGGAGCCTACGAGCAGTACTTC
.,.,TRBV5-1,TRBJ2-1,CASSLQRTSYNEQFF,TGCGCCAGCAGCTTGCAGCGGACCTCCTACAATGAGCAGTTCTTC
.,TRBD1,TRBV29-1,TRBJ2-7,CSVDVTGAEQYF,TGCAGCGTGGACGTCACAGGGGCCGAGCAGTACTTC
.,.,TRBV19,TRBJ2-2,CASSRQTNTGELFF,TGTGCCAGTAGCCGACAGACGAACACCGGGGAGCTGTTTTTT
.,.,TRBV7-2,TRBJ1-1,CASSPLGGVTEAFF,TGTGCCAGCAGCCCCCTGGGGGGAGTCACTGAAGCTTTCTTT
.,.,TRBV7-2,TRBJ2-3,CASSSHVIDTQYF,TGTGCCAGCAGCTCCCATGTGATAGATACGCAGTATTTT
.,.,TRBV11-2,TRBJ2-7,CASSLGPRGREYF,TGTGCCAGCAGCTTAGGGCCCAGGGGGAGGGAGTACTTC
.,.,TRBV11-3,TRBJ1-1,CASSSTYNTEAFF,TGTGCCAGCAGCTCAACCTATAACACTGAAGCTTTCTTT
few,.,TRBV30,TRBJ1-3,CAWGTEPGNTIYF,TGTGCCTGGGGGACGGAGCCCGGAAACACCATATATTTT
.,.,TRBV19,TRBJ2-3,CASSIGRASTDTQYF,TGTGCCAGTAGTATAGGGAGGGCTAGCACAGATACGCAGTATTTT
.,.,TRBV7-9,TRBJ2-7,CASSLGSYEQYF,TGTGCCAGCAGCTTGGGGTCCTACGAGCAGTACTTC
.,TRBD1,TRBV7-8,TRBJ1-1,CASSSGTGSNTEAFF,TGTGCCAGCAGCTCTGGGACAGGGTCGAACACTGAAGCTTTCTTT
.,TRBD2,TRBV5-1,TRBJ2-1,CASSLAAISGRTNEQFF,TGCGCCAGCAGCTTGGCCGCGATTAGCGGGAGAACGAATGAGCAGTTCTTC
.,.,TRBV4-3,TRBJ1-2,CASSQVSGAGGYTF,TGCGCCAGCAGCCAAGTTTCAGGGGCGGGTGGCTACACCTTC
.,.,TRBV7-2,TRBJ2-4,CASSLVGRRGGQNIQYF,TGTGCCAGCAGCTTAGTTGGGCGCAGGGGAGGCCAAAACATTCAGTACTTC
.,TRBD2,TRBV2,TRBJ2-3,CASSDAGGVTDTQYF,TGTGCCAGCAGTGATGCGGGAGGTGTCACAGATACGCAGTATTTT
.,TRBD2,TRBV5-6,TRBJ2-1,CASSLALADSYNEQFF,TGTGCCAGCAGCTTGGCTCTAGCGGACTCCTACAATGAGCAGTTCTTC
.,.,TRBV4-1,TRBJ2-3,CASSQDNTATDTQYF,TGCGCCAGCAGCCAAGATAACACAGCCACAGATACGCAGTATTTT
.,TRBD2,TRBV19,TRBJ2-1,CASQREGLLNEQFF,TGTGCCTCCCAGCGGGAGGGCCTGTTAAATGAGCAGTTCTTC
.,.,TRBV9,TRBJ2-7,CASSPTRGGSYEQYF,TGTGCCAGCAGCCCGACGAGGGGCGGCTCCTACGAGCAGTACTTC
once,.,TRBV28,TRBJ1-2,CASSSQYGYTF,TGTGCCAGCAGTTCTCAGTACGGCTACACCTTC
once,.,TRBV27,TRBJ1-5,CASSFRGRNQPQHF,TGTGCCAGCAGTTTTAGGGGACGGAATCAGCCCCAGCATTTT
.,.,TRBV19,TRBJ2-1,CASSRGAGSSYNEQFF,TGTGCCAGTAGTAGGGGTGCAGGGAGCTCCTACAATGAGCAGTTCTTC
.,TRBD2,TRBV19,TRBJ2-1,CASSTGTSGSHNEQFF,TGTGCCAGTAGTACTGGGACTAGCGGGAGCCACAATGAGCAGTTCTTC
.,TRBD2,TRBV6-6,TRBJ2-7,CASSSGTSGASYEQYF,TGTGCCAGCAGTTCCGGGACTAGCGGTGCCTCCTACGAGCAGTACTTC
.,.,TRBV7-9,TRBJ2-7,CASSLALSQEVEQYF,TGTGCCAGCAGCTTAGCGTTATCTCAAGAGGTCGAGCAGTACTTC
few,.,TRBV5-1,TRBJ2-7,CASSGAYEQYF,TGCGCCAGCAGCGGCGCCTACGAGCAGTACTTC
.,TRBD1,TRBV27,TRBJ2-2,CASSKDRGDTGELFF,TGTGCCAGCAGCAAAGACAGGGGCGACACCGGGGAGCTGTTTTTT
.,TRBD2,TRBV5-1,TRBJ2-7,CASSSLTSGRQDEQYF,TGCGCCAGCAGCTCCCTGACTAGCGGGAGGCAAGACGAGCAGTACTTC
.,.,TRBV16,TRBJ2-3,CASSQFGSGFTDTQYF,TGTGCCAGCAGCCAATTCGGTAGCGGATTCACAGATACGCAGTATTTT
.,TRBD2,TRBV6-5,TRBJ2-7,CATSSAGGGYEQYF,TGTGCCACCTCGTCGGCGGGAGGAGGGTACGAGCAGTACTTC
.,TRBD2,TRBV19,TRBJ2-1,CASSAGTSYNEQFF,TGTGCCAGTAGTGCAGGGACTAGCTACAATGAGCAGTTCTTC
.,.,TRBV13,TRBJ2-4,CASSLGGAKNIQYF,TGTGCCAGCAGCCTCGGCGGGGCCAAAAACATTCAGTACTTC
.,.,TRBV29-1,TRBJ1-5,CSVVASGDQPQHF,TGCAGCGTTGTGGCCTCTGGGGATCAGCCCCAGCATTTT
.,TRBD2,TRBV4-1,TRBJ2-1,CASSQEREAEIYEQFF,TGCGCCAGCAGCCAGGAGCGGGAGGCGGAAATCTATGAGCAGTTCTTC
once,.,TRBV27,TRBJ2-4,CASSPSFGELAKNIQYF,TGTGCCAGCAGTCCGTCTTTCGGGGAACTAGCCAAAAACATTCAGTACTTC
.,TRBD1,TRBV5-8,TRBJ2-1,CASSLGGQGLNEQFF,TGTGCCAGCAGCTTGGGGGGACAGGGACTCAATGAGCAGTTCTTC